Listed below are T cell receptor beta chains from one sample, sequenced in a study of blood T cell repertoires in COVID-19. Sequencing was performed with immunoSEQ multiplex PCR; in TCRdb, only in-frame clones are kept and a portion is missing. The sample has under 200,000 clones, about nine tenths seen once. The specimen sequenced was peripheral blood. The receptors were sampled from a man younger than 30 with COVID-19, enrolled during active disease. Each CDR3 is given with its conserved first and last residue. D genes are given only for firm matches. Size is omitted from some rows. Given values are once, few, many or a class for expanded clones.

cdr3_length,clone_size,j_call,v_call,d_call,cdr3_nt,cdr3_aa
15,NA,TRBJ1-3,TRBV14,NA,TGTGCCAGCAGCCGCGACGGGGGCTCTGGAAACACCATATATTTT,CASSRDGGSGNTIYF
15,NA,TRBJ1-2,TRBV14,NA,TGTGCCAGCAGCCCCGCTCTCGGGGGTTCCTTTGGCTACACCTTC,CASSPALGGSFGYTF
11,NA,TRBJ1-4,TRBV12-3/TRBV12-4,TRBD1,TGTGCCAGCAGTACAGGGGGAAGACTGTTTTTT,CASSTGGRLFF
14,NA,TRBJ1-2,TRBV7-3,TRBD1,TGTGCCAGCAGCGACGGGACAGCTAACTATGGCTACACCTTC,CASSDGTANYGYTF
17,NA,TRBJ2-2,TRBV19,TRBD1,TGTGCCAGTAGTATAGAGACAGGGGCTACGAACACCGGGGAGCTGTTTTTT,CASSIETGATNTGELFF
15,NA,TRBJ2-3,TRBV9,TRBD1,TGTGCCAGCAGCCCCACTGACAGGGTTGGAGGTACGCAGTATTTT,CASSPTDRVGGTQYF
12,NA,TRBJ1-2,TRBV19,TRBD1,TGTGCCAGTACGAGGGACAGCTATGGCTACACCTTC,CASTRDSYGYTF
13,few,TRBJ2-5,TRBV4-1,NA,TGCGCCAGCAGCCGAGGTCCTTCAGAGACCCAGTACTTC,CASSRGPSETQYF
12,NA,TRBJ2-7,TRBV2,NA,TGTGCCACCAAGACAGAGACCTACGAGCAGTACTTC,CATKTETYEQYF
11,NA,TRBJ2-7,TRBV20-1,TRBD1,TGCAGTGCAAAGACAGGGGAGCGGCCTTACTTC,CSAKTGERPYF
15,few,TRBJ2-7,TRBV30,NA,TGTGCCTGGTTGGGGACGACAGGCCGGTCCTACGAGCAGTACTTC,CAWLGTTGRSYEQYF
13,NA,TRBJ2-1,TRBV6-6,TRBD2,TGTGCCAGCAGTTACATAACCGGGACTAGCCAGTTCTTC,CASSYITGTSQFF
15,few,TRBJ2-1,TRBV6-5,TRBD2,TGTGCCAGCAGTTACTCGGGAGGGTCCTACAATGAGCAGTTCTTC,CASSYSGGSYNEQFF
13,NA,TRBJ2-2,TRBV29-1,TRBD2,TGCAGCGTGAGGGGACTAGCGGCCGGGGAGCTGTTTTTT,CSVRGLAAGELFF
17,NA,TRBJ2-7,TRBV28,TRBD2,TGTGCCAGCACCCCAGGACTAGCGGGATCCATCTTCTACGAGCAGTACTTC,CASTPGLAGSIFYEQYF
16,NA,TRBJ2-1,TRBV11-2,NA,TGTGCCAGCAGTTCTCCCCGGACGGACAAATTCAATGAGCAGTTCTTC,CASSSPRTDKFNEQFF
14,NA,TRBJ2-4,TRBV28,NA,TGTGCCAGCAGGCCCCCCGGGCGGGGAAACATTCAGTACTTC,CASRPPGRGNIQYF
15,NA,TRBJ1-6,TRBV7-8,TRBD1,TGTGCCAGCAGCAGTAGGGGACAGGGCAATTCACCCCTCCACTTT,CASSSRGQGNSPLHF
15,NA,TRBJ1-2,TRBV5-5,NA,TGTGCCAGCAGCTTGGGAACAGCCACTAACTATGGCTACACCTTC,CASSLGTATNYGYTF
13,NA,TRBJ1-5,TRBV5-6,TRBD1,TGTGCCAGCAGCTTTGGACAGGGACAGCCCCAGCATTTT,CASSFGQGQPQHF
14,NA,TRBJ2-7,TRBV27,TRBD2,TGTGCCAGCAGTTCAGCGGGAGAAGCGTACGAGCAGTACTTC,CASSSAGEAYEQYF
13,NA,TRBJ1-2,TRBV24-1,NA,TGTGCCGCCAGTGACCGGGGTACCTATGGCTACACCTTC,CAASDRGTYGYTF
13,NA,TRBJ1-2,TRBV25-1,TRBD1,TGTGCCAGCAGTGCGGACAGGGACTATGGCTACACCTTC,CASSADRDYGYTF
18,NA,TRBJ2-6,TRBV5-6,TRBD2,TGTGCCAGCAGCCCAGGACTAGCGGGAGTAGTTGGGGCCAACGTCCTGACTTTC,CASSPGLAGVVGANVLTF
15,NA,TRBJ1-6,TRBV11-2,NA,TGTGCCAGCAGCTTAGAGGGGGCGGATAATTCACCCCTCCACTTT,CASSLEGADNSPLHF
14,NA,TRBJ2-7,TRBV11-1,NA,TGTGCCAGCAGACACAGAGACTACTCCTACGAGCAGTACTTC,CASRHRDYSYEQYF
13,once,TRBJ1-2,TRBV27,NA,TGTGCCAGCAGCTTCGGGGGAAGCTATGGCTACACCTTC,CASSFGGSYGYTF
14,NA,TRBJ2-7,TRBV27,TRBD1,TGTGCCAGCTCCCTCGGGACAGGGGGCAACGAGCAGTACTTC,CASSLGTGGNEQYF